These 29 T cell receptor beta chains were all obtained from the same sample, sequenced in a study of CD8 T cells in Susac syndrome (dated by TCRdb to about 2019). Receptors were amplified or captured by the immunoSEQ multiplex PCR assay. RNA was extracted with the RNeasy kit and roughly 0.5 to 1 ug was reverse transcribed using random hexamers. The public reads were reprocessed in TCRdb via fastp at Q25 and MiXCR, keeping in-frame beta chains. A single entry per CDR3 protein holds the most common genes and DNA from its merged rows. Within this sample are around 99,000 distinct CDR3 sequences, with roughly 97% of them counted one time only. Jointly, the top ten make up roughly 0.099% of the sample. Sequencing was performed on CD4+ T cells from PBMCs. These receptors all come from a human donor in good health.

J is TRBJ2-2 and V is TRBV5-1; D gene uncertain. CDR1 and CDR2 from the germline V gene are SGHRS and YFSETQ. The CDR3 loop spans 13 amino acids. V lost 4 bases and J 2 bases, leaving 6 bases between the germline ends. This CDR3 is CASSGRNTGELFF. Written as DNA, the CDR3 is TGCGCCAGCAGCGGCAGAAACACCGGGGAGCTGTTTTTT. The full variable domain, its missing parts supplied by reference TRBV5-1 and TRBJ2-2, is KAGVTQTPRYLIKTRGQQVTLSCSPISGHRSVSWYQQTPGQGLQFLFEYFSETQRNKGNFPGRFSGRQFSNSRSEMNVSTLELGDSALYLCASSGRNTGELFFGEGSRLTVL.

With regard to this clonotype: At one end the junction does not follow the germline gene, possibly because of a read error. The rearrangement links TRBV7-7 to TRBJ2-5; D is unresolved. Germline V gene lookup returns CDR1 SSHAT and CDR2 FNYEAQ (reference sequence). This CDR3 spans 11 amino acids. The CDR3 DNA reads TGTGCTAGCAGCTCGAGTGGGACCCAGTACTTC. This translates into CASSSSGTQYF.

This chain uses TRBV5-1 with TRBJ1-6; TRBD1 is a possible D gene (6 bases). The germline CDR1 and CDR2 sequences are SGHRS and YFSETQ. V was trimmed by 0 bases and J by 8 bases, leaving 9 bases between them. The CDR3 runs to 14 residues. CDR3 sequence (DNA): TGCGCCAGCAGCTTGGTACAGGGCGATTCACCCCTCCACTTT. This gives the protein CASSLVQGDSPLHF. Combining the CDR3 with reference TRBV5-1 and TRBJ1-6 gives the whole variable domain KAGVTQTPRYLIKTRGQQVTLSCSPISGHRSVSWYQQTPGQGLQFLFEYFSETQRNKGNFPGRFSGRQFSNSRSEMNVSTLELGDSALYLCASSLVQGDSPLHFGNGTRLTVT.

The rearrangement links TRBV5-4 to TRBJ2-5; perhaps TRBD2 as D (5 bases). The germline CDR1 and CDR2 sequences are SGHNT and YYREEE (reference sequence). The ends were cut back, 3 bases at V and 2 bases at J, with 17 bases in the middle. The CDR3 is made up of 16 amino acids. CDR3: CASSSKNGGPQETQYF. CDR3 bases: TGTGCCAGCAGCTCGAAAAACGGAGGACCTCAAGAGACCCAGTACTTC.

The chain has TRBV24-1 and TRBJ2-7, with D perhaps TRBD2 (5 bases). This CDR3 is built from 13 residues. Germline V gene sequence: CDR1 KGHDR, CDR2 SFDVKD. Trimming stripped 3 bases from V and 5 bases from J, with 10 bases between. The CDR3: CATSDPGCHEQYF. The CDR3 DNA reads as TGTGCCACCAGTGATCCGGGGTGCCACGAGCAGTACTTC.

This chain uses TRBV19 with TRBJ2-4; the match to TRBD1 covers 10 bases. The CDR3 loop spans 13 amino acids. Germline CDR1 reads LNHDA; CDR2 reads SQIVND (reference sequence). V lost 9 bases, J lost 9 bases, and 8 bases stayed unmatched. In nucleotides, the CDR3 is TGTGCCAGCCAGGGGACAGGGGTTCCCATTCAGTACTTC. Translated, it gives CASQGTGVPIQYF.

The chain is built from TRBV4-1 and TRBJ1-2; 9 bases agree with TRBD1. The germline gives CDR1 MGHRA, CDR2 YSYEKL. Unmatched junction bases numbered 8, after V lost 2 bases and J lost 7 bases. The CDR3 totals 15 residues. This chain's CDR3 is CASSQNPGTGLGYTF. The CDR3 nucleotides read TGCGCCAGCAGCCAAAATCCCGGGACAGGGCTTGGCTACACCTTC.

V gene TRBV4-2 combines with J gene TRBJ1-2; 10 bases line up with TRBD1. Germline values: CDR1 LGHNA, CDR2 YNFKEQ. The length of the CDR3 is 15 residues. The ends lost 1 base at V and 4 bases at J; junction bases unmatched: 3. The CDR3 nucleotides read TGTGCCAGCAGCCAAGTGGGACAGGGGTCCTATGGCTACACCTTC. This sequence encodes CASSQVGQGSYGYTF.

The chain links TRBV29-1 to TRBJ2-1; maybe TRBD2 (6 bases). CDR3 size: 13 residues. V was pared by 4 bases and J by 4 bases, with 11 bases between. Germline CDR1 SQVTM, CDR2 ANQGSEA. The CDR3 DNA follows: TGCAGCGTTGCTCGGGGACTTTACAATGAGCAGTTCTTC. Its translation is CSVARGLYNEQFF.

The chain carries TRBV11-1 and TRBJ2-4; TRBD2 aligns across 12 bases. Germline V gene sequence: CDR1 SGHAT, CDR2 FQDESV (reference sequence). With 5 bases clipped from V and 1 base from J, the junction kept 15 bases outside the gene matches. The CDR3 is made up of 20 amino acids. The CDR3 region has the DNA TGTGCCAGCAGCATAGGGGCTAGCGGGAGGGCCCTCGGGGCCAAAAACATTCAGTACTTC. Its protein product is CASSIGASGRALGAKNIQYF.

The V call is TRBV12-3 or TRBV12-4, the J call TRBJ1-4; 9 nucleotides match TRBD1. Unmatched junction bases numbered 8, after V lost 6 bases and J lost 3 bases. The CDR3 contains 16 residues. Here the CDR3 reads CASRETGTGPNEKLFF. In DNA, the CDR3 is TGTGCCAGCAGAGAAACCGGGACAGGGCCTAATGAAAAACTGTTTTTT.

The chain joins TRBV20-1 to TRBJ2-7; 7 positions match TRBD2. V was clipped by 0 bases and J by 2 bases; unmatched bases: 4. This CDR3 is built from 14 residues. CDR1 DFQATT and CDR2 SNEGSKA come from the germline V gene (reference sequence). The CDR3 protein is CSAREPSGAYEQYF. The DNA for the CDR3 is TGCAGTGCTAGAGAGCCTAGCGGCGCCTACGAGCAGTACTTC.

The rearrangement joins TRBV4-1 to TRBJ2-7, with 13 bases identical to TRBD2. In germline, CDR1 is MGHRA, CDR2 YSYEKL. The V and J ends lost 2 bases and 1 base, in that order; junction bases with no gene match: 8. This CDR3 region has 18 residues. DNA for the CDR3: TGCGCCAGCAGCCAACCAAGGGGACTAGCGGGACAATCCTACGAGCAGTACTTC. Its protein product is CASSQPRGLAGQSYEQYF.

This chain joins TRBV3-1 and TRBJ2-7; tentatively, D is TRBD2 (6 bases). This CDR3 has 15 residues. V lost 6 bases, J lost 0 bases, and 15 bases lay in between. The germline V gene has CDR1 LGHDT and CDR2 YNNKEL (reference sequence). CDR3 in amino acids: CASSLERASSYEQYF. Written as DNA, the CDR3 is TGTGCCAGCAGTCTAGAGCGGGCGAGCTCCTACGAGCAGTACTTC.

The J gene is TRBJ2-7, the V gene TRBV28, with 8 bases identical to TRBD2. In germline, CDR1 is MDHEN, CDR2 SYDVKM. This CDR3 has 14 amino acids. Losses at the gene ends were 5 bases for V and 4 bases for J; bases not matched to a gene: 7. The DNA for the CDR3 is TGTGCCAGCAGTCGCGGGGGGACCCCTTACGAGCAGTACTTC. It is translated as CASSRGGTPYEQYF.

The CDR3 bases are TGCGCCAGCAGCTTTACTACAGGGGGAGAGACCCAGTACTTC. Its protein product is CASSFTTGGETQYF. This rearrangement joins TRBV5-1 to TRBJ2-5; 8 bases line up with TRBD1. Germline CDR1 reads SGHRS; CDR2 reads YFSETQ. V was clipped by 2 bases and J by 4 bases; unmatched bases: 4. The CDR3 runs 14 residues.

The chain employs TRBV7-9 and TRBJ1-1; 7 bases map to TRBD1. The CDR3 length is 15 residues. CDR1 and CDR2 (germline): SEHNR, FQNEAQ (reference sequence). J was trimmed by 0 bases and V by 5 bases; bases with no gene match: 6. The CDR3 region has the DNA TGTGCCAGCAGCGCCAGACAGGGAATGAACACTGAAGCTTTCTTT. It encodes CASSARQGMNTEAFF. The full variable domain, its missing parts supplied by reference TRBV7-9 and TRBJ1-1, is DTGVSQNPRHKITKRGQNVTFRCDPISEHNRLYWYRQTLGQGPEFLTYFQNEAQLEKSRLLSDRFSAERPKGSFSTLEIQRTEQGDSAMYLCASSARQGMNTEAFFGQGTRLTVV.

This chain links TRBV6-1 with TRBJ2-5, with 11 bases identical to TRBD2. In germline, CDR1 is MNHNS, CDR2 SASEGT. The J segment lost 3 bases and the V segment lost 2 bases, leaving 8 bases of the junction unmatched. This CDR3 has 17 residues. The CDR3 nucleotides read TGTGCCAGCAGTGAAAACCTACTAGCGGGGGAAGAAGAGACCCAGTACTTC. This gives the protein CASSENLLAGEEETQYF.

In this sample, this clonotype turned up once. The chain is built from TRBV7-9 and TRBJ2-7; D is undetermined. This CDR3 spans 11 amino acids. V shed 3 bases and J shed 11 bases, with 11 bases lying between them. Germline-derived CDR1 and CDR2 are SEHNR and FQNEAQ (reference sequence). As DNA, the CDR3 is TGTGCCAGCAGCTTCCAGGAAGTCAAGTACTTC. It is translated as CASSFQEVKYF.

CDR3 protein: CASSQNRPQGETQYF. The CDR3 DNA is TGTGCCAGCAGCCAGAACCGACCCCAGGGGGAGACCCAGTACTTC. The chain is built from TRBV3-1 and TRBJ2-5; TRBD1 might be the D (6 bases). The CDR3 consists of 15 residues. V gave up 3 bases and J gave up 5 bases, with 16 bases separating them. CDR1 and CDR2 (germline): LGHDT, YNNKEL (reference sequence).

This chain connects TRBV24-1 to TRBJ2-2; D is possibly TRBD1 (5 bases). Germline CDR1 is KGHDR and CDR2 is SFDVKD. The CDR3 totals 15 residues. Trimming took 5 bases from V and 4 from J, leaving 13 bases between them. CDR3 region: CATSVGRGSTGELFF. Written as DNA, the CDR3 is TGTGCCACCAGTGTGGGAAGGGGAAGCACCGGGGAGCTGTTTTTT.

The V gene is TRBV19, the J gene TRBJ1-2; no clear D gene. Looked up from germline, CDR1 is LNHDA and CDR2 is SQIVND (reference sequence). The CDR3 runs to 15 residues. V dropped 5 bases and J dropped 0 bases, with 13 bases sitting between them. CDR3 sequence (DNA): TGTGCCAGTAGTCCCTCCAGGTTCACTAACTATGGCTACACCTTC. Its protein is CASSPSRFTNYGYTF.

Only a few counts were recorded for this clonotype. Here the CDR3 reads CASSLARRETQYF. CDR3 in DNA: TGTGCCAGCAGCTTGGCGCGAAGGGAGACCCAGTACTTC. The J gene is TRBJ2-5, the V gene TRBV5-4; D is unresolved. The length of the CDR3 is 13 residues. Germline V gives CDR1 SGHNT, CDR2 YYREEE (reference sequence). The germline V and J ends were trimmed by 0 bases and 5 bases, with 8 bases remaining between them.

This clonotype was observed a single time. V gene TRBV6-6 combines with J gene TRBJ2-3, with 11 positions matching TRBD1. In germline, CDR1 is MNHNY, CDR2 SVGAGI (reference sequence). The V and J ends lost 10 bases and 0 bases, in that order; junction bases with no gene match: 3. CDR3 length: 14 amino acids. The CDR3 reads CATRTGGSTDTQYF. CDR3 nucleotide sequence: TGTGCCACCCGGACAGGGGGCAGCACAGATACGCAGTATTTT.

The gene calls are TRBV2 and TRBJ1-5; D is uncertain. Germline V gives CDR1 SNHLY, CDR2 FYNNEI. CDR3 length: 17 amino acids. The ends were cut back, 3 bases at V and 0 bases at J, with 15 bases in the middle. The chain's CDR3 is CASSDRLQRNSNQPQHF. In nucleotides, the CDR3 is TGTGCCAGCAGTGACCGGCTACAGAGAAATAGCAATCAGCCCCAGCATTTT.

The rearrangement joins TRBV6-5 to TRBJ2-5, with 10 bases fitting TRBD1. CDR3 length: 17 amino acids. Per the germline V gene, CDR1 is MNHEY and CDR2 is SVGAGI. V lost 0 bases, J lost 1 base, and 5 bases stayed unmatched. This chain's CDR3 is CASSYSGTGEVQETQYF. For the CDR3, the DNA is TGTGCCAGCAGTTACTCGGGGACAGGGGAAGTCCAAGAGACCCAGTACTTC.

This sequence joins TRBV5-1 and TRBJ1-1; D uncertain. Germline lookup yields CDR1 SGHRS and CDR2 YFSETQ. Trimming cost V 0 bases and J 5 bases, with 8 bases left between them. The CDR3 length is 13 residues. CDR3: CASSLDGRTEAFF. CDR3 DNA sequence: TGCGCCAGCAGCTTGGATGGCCGGACTGAAGCTTTCTTT.

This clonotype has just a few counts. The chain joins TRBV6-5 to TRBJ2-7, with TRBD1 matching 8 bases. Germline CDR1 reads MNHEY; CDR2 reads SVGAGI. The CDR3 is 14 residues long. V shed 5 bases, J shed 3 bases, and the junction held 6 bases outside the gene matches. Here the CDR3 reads CASSPGTGFYEQYF. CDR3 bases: TGTGCCAGCAGTCCCGGGACAGGATTCTACGAGCAGTACTTC.

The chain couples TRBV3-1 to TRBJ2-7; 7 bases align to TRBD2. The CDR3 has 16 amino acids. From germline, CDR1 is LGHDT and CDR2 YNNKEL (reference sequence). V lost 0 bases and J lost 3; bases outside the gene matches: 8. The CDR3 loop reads CASSQERLAELYEQYF. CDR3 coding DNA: TGTGCCAGCAGCCAAGAAAGGCTAGCGGAGCTCTACGAGCAGTACTTC.